Each of the 22 T cell receptor beta chains below was sequenced from the same sample in a study of STAT5B mutations in CD4+ large granular lymphocyte leukemia. TCRdb's copy holds only in-frame clones and misses some; the assay was immunoSEQ multiplex PCR. The sample shows fewer than 40,000 clones, more than 65% of them seen only once. Sequenced input: CD4+ T cells from blood buffy coats. These TCRs come from a human donor in good health.

This clone appeared once. The chain combines TRBV9 with TRBJ2-2, with D uncertain. Germline assignment: CDR1 SGDLS and CDR2 YYNGEE. The CDR3 consists of 15 residues. The V end lost 3 bases, the J end lost 1 base, and 10 bases lay between the germline ends. CDR3 sequence: CASSGILGNTGELFF. CDR3 nucleotide sequence: TGTGCCAGCAGCGGAATCTTGGGGAACACCGGGGAGCTGTTTTTT.

The rearrangement links TRBV5-1 to TRBJ1-4; D is ambiguous. The germline V and J ends were trimmed by 4 bases and 8 bases, with 12 bases remaining between them. The CDR3 spans 13 residues. Germline lookup yields CDR1 SGHRS and CDR2 YFSETQ. Here the CDR3 DNA reads TGCGCCAGCAGCCCTAGAAGTGGGGAAAAACTGTTTTTT. Translated: CASSPRSGEKLFF.

This chain uses TRBV6-5 with TRBJ1-6, with D tentatively TRBD1 (5 bases). CDR1 and CDR2 from the germline V gene are MNHEY and SVGAGI. The CDR3 is made up of 14 amino acids. Trimming took off 4 bases at V and 8 bases at J, with 12 bases between the two ends. The chain's CDR3 is CASSFGTEDSPLHF. The CDR3 DNA sequence: TGTGCCAGCAGTTTTGGGACGGAGGATTCACCCCTCCACTTT.

The J gene is TRBJ1-3, the V gene TRBV18, with D tentatively TRBD1 (5 bases). The ends were cut back, 0 bases at V and 9 bases at J, with 18 bases in the middle. CDR3 length: 16 amino acids. CDR1 and CDR2 (germline): KGHSH, LQKENI. CDR3 nucleotide sequence: TGTGCCAGCTCACCACCGGGCAGGGCCTATCGTGGCACCATATATTTT. It codes for CASSPPGRAYRGTIYF.

CDR3: CASSNNWDNQPQHF. The CDR3 coding sequence is TGTGCCAGCAGTAATAATTGGGACAATCAGCCCCAGCATTTT. This sequence joins TRBV6-1 and TRBJ1-5; D unresolved. The germline V gene has CDR1 MNHNS and CDR2 SASEGT. This CDR3 spans 14 amino acids. The V and J ends lost 5 bases and 3 bases respectively, with 11 bases between them.

This chain links TRBV2 with TRBJ1-2; 7 bases are shared with TRBD1. CDR3 length: 12 amino acids. J lost 6 bases, V lost 9 bases, and 7 bases had no gene match. Germline lookup yields CDR1 SNHLY and CDR2 FYNNEI. CDR3 DNA: TGTGCCAGTAGACAGGGAGGAGATGGCTACACCTTC. It codes for CASRQGGDGYTF.

This clone turned up a few times. The chain carries TRBV29-1 and TRBJ2-3; D perhaps matches TRBD2 (6 bases). Trimming stripped 5 bases from V and 5 bases from J, with 14 bases between. This CDR3 spans 13 amino acids. CDR1 is SQVTM, CDR2 ANQGSEA, per germline. The CDR3 region is CSVPGPREDTQYF. The CDR3 nucleotides read TGCAGCGTTCCTGGACCGCGGGAAGATACGCAGTATTTT.

The chain uses TRBV6-6 and TRBJ2-7; D remains unclear. The CDR3 loop spans 13 amino acids. Germline loops: CDR1 MNHNY, CDR2 SVGAGI (reference sequence). The ends were cut back, 2 bases at V and 3 bases at J, with 8 bases in the middle. In nucleotides, the CDR3 is TGTGCCAGCAGTTACCGGGCATTCTACGAGCAGTACTTC. It codes for CASSYRAFYEQYF.

The rearrangement uses TRBV6-5 and TRBJ2-5; 10 bases line up with TRBD1. This CDR3 comprises 15 residues. Germline CDR1 and CDR2: MNHEY and SVGAGI. V lost 2 bases, J lost 6 bases, and 6 bases stayed unmatched. CDR3: CASSYVRQGAKTQYF. The CDR3 coding sequence is TGTGCCAGCAGTTACGTCCGACAGGGGGCAAAGACCCAGTACTTC.

This rearrangement joins TRBV10-3 to TRBJ2-1; 11 bases are a match to TRBD1. Germline CDR1 ENHRY, CDR2 SYGVKD. This CDR3 has 14 residues. J was trimmed by 5 bases and V by 10 bases; bases with no gene match: 7. CDR3 in DNA: TGTGCCAGCCGAGGACAGGGGGCCCACAATGAGCAGTTCTTC. Protein: CASRGQGAHNEQFF.

This chain links TRBV11-3 with TRBJ2-2; weak D call: TRBD1 (5 bases). Trimming removed 3 bases from V and 3 bases from J, with 11 bases in between. This CDR3 is built from 15 residues. Germline lookup yields CDR1 SGHNT and CDR2 YENEEA. The chain's CDR3 is CASSLDMGYTGELFF. DNA of the CDR3: TGTGCCAGCAGCTTGGACATGGGCTACACCGGGGAGCTGTTTTTT.

The chain recombines TRBV5-8 with TRBJ2-1; 13 bases line up with TRBD2. Germline trimming cut 4 bases from V and 4 bases from J; bases unmatched to any gene: 2. The CDR3 contains 15 residues. Looked up from germline, CDR1 is SGHTS and CDR2 is YDEGEE. The CDR3 reads CASSVGLAGYNEQFF. In DNA, the CDR3 is TGTGCCAGCAGCGTGGGACTAGCGGGGTACAATGAGCAGTTCTTC.

This chain joins TRBV4-2 and TRBJ1-2, with 7 bases lining up with TRBD1. Germline assignment: CDR1 LGHNA and CDR2 YNFKEQ. The V segment lost 3 bases and the J segment 8 bases; nucleotides outside the gene matches: 6. CDR3 length: 13 residues. This CDR3 reads CASSQLGGSGYTF. As DNA, the CDR3 is TGTGCCAGCAGCCAGCTAGGGGGCTCGGGCTACACCTTC.

This rearrangement joins TRBV9 to TRBJ2-1; 10 nucleotides match TRBD2. Per germline, CDR1 SGDLS and CDR2 YYNGEE. The ends lost 4 bases at V and 8 bases at J; junction bases unmatched: 12. CDR3 size: 16 residues. CDR3 sequence: CASSISASGGVDEQFF. The CDR3, as DNA: TGTGCCAGCAGCATCAGTGCTAGCGGGGGAGTCGATGAGCAGTTCTTC.

The V and J genes are TRBV5-4 and TRBJ2-1, with TRBD1 matching 9 bases. The V gene's germline CDR1 is SGHNT and CDR2 YYREEE (reference sequence). The ends lost 3 bases at V and 7 bases at J; junction bases unmatched: 8. The CDR3 has 15 residues. The CDR3 DNA reads as TGTGCCAGCAGCTCACTAGGGACAGGGAGGAATGAGCAGTTCTTC. It translates to CASSSLGTGRNEQFF.

This chain connects TRBV7-6 to TRBJ2-7, with TRBD2 identical over 8 bases. The ends lost 1 base at V and 1 base at J; junction bases unmatched: 6. In germline, CDR1 is SGHVS, CDR2 FNYEAQ. The CDR3 extends over 16 amino acids. The CDR3 bases are TGTGCCAGCAGCTTAGGGGGCGGGGGGCATTCCTACGAGCAGTACTTC. This translates into CASSLGGGGHSYEQYF.

V gene TRBV30 combines with J gene TRBJ2-7; D is perhaps TRBD1 or TRBD2 (5 bases each). Germline lookup yields CDR1 GTSNPN and CDR2 SVGIG (reference sequence). V was shortened by 7 bases and J by 8 bases, with 18 bases between the two germline ends. The CDR3 is made up of 12 amino acids. CDR3 coding DNA: TGTGCCTTCGAAGGGACGTCTGTGAAGCAGTACTTC. Amino acid sequence: CAFEGTSVKQYF.

The CDR3 loop reads CASSQEAGENTEAFF. The CDR3 DNA follows: TGTGCCAGCAGCCAAGAGGCGGGGGAGAACACTGAAGCTTTCTTT. The V call is TRBV14, the J call TRBJ1-1, with TRBD1 as a possible D gene (5 bases). The CDR3 extends over 15 amino acids. V was cut by 0 bases and J by 1 base, with 9 bases left in between. Germline lookup yields CDR1 SGHDN and CDR2 FVKESK.

The chain has TRBV10-1 and TRBJ1-1; maybe TRBD1 (5 bases). The CDR3 consists of 13 residues. V was pared by 0 bases and J by 6 bases, with 8 bases between. Germline V CDR1 and CDR2: WNHNN, SYGVQD (reference sequence). CDR3 sequence: CASSESGDPEAFF. Here the CDR3 DNA reads TGCGCCAGCAGTGAGTCAGGGGACCCTGAAGCTTTCTTT.

This chain joins TRBV9 and TRBJ1-5; D is unresolved. Trimming removed 7 bases at V and 6 bases at J, with 14 bases between. Germline V lookup: CDR1 SGDLS, CDR2 YYNGEE. The CDR3 has 13 amino acids. CDR3 nucleotides: TGTGCCAGCTCGGAGAATCCGCGTCAGCCCCAGCATTTT. It specifies CASSENPRQPQHF.

This chain uses TRBV10-3 with TRBJ1-2; 9 nucleotides agree with TRBD1. J was trimmed by 5 bases and V by 3 bases; bases with no gene match: 7. Germline lookup yields CDR1 ENHRY and CDR2 SYGVKD. The CDR3 runs to 15 residues. CDR3 region: CAISDLAGQGYGYTF. The CDR3 DNA follows: TGTGCCATCAGTGACCTCGCGGGACAGGGTTATGGCTACACCTTC.

The chain is built from TRBV5-1 and TRBJ1-3, with D unclear. The CDR3 extends over 12 amino acids. Germline V gene data show CDR1 as SGHRS and CDR2 as YFSETQ. V was pared by 0 bases and J by 4 bases, with 2 bases between. The CDR3 sequence is CASSLDGNTIYF. The CDR3 bases are TGCGCCAGCAGCTTGGACGGAAACACCATATATTTT.